This T cell receptor (beta chain) is from a study of blood T cell repertoires in COVID-19. In the original analysis: Using reference gene primer amplification, nucleated cell counts were estimated. The repertoire was sequenced with immunoSEQ multiplex PCR; TCRdb's copy has only in-frame clones and lacks some. That table is the source of V, J and clone size, and D and trimming were worked out from the DNA. Altogether about 160,000 clones are present, roughly four fifths being singletons, with the ten largest covering under 13%. This receptor was taken from a human donor in a cohort sampled during active COVID-19. The sequencing input was peripheral blood.

The CDR3 DNA reads TGTGCCAGCAGTTTTTCTGATACGCAGTATTTT. This translates into CASSFSDTQYF. The chain uses TRBV28 and TRBJ2-3; unclear D gene. The CDR3 has 11 residues. V was cut by 3 bases and J by 6 bases, with 4 bases left in between. Germline CDR1 is MDHEN and CDR2 is SYDVKM.